This T cell receptor delta chain is from a study of gamma-delta T cells after stem cell transplantation. This CDR3 comprises 21 residues. The germline V gene encodes CDR1 GEAIGNYY and CDR2 EKD. J was trimmed by 3 bases and V by 0 bases; bases with no gene match: 18. Concerning this clone: TCRdb's listed protein matches a much larger clone and diverges from this DNA's translation at residue 15, likely through a read error; the protein shown comes from the DNA.

TCRdb re-called the RT-PCR reads through CATT. The sample has some 1,400 delta-chain clones, roughly 6.5% seen once; the top ten hold 20% to 25%. The receptor comes from a human donor. It is not recorded whose cells these are; they may come from a transplant donor. The specimen was gamma-delta T cells. The rearrangement joins TRDV2 to TRDJ1; TRDD3 agrees at 13 bases. The CDR3 spells CACDTVLGDTRGGKGADKLIF. The CDR3 region has the DNA TGTGCCTGTGACACCGTACTGGGGGATACGCGCGGGGGTAAGGGGGCCGATAAACTCATCTTT.